The 12 T cell receptor beta chains below all came from one sample that was sequenced in a study of CD8 T cells in ankylosing spondylitis. TCRdb redid the calling of the 5' RACE reads with MiXCR, one entry per CDR3 protein. Here the sample spans 200,000 to 300,000 distinct CDR3 sequences, 20% to 30% being singletons. The source material was blood, either unsorted or a sorted T cell fraction (not recorded which). These receptors originate from a male donor with ankylosing spondylitis or in good health (not recorded which).

The V call is TRBV29-1, the J call TRBJ1-2, with TRBD1 matching 8 bases. CDR1 and CDR2 from the germline V gene are SQVTM and ANQGSEA. The CDR3 is 15 residues long. V shed 7 bases and J 8 bases; nucleotides not matched to a gene: 18. In DNA, the CDR3 is TGCAGCGCTTCGCCTGGGACAGGTCTTTTGGAGGGCTACACCTTC. Amino acid sequence: CSASPGTGLLEGYTF.

This clonotype was detected ten times or more. The J gene is TRBJ1-5, the V gene TRBV20-1, with TRBD1 matching 8 bases. V lost 6 bases and J lost 1; bases outside the gene matches: 5. The CDR3 sequence is 14 residues long. The germline V gene has CDR1 DFQATT and CDR2 SNEGSKA (reference sequence). The CDR3 nucleotides read TGCAGTGCAACTACAGGGGGGAGCAATCAGCCCCAGCATTTT. Translating it yields CSATTGGSNQPQHF.

A few counts support this clonotype. This chain uses TRBV5-1 with TRBJ1-1; no firm D call. V was cut by 1 base and J by 0 bases, with 7 bases left in between. Germline V gives CDR1 SGHRS, CDR2 YFSETQ. The CDR3 spans 14 residues. The CDR3 bases are TGCGCCAGCAGCTTGCAGGCCCTGAACACTGAAGCTTTCTTT. Encoded protein: CASSLQALNTEAFF.

This clonotype was seen a few times. This chain connects TRBV15 to TRBJ2-5; D might be TRBD1 (5 bases). Germline CDR1 LNHNV, CDR2 YYDKDF (reference sequence). CDR3 length equals 12 residues. The V and J ends lost 5 bases and 3 bases respectively, with 7 bases between them. CDR3 DNA sequence: TGTGCCACCAGCGCGACAGAAGAGACCCAGTACTTC. Its protein is CATSATEETQYF.

The chain combines TRBV5-4 with TRBJ1-1; 8 bases map to TRBD1. With V trimmed by 4 bases and J by 0 bases, 11 bases remained unmatched. CDR3 length equals 17 residues. Germline CDR1 and CDR2: SGHNT and YYREEE (reference sequence). Here the CDR3 DNA reads TGTGCCAGCAGCCCGGGACAGGCTCGCCCAATGAACACTGAAGCTTTCTTT. Translation: CASSPGQARPMNTEAFF.

The chain links TRBV3-1 to TRBJ1-4; TRBD1 might be the D (6 bases). CDR3 size: 14 residues. Germline CDR1 and CDR2: LGHDT and YNNKEL (reference sequence). V lost 6 bases and J lost 6, with 14 bases in between. The CDR3 protein is CASSRTVGDEKLFF. In nucleotides, the CDR3 is TGTGCCAGCAGTAGGACAGTGGGTGATGAAAAACTGTTTTTT.

This clonotype was counted once. J is TRBJ2-7 and V is TRBV12-3 or TRBV12-4; D uncertain. This CDR3 region has 12 residues. Trimming took 5 bases from V and 1 from J, leaving 6 bases between them. CDR3 sequence reads: CASSIGSYEQYF. The CDR3 nucleotides read TGTGCCAGCAGTATAGGGTCCTACGAGCAGTACTTC.

This clonotype was recorded many times. The gene calls are TRBV3-1 and TRBJ1-5; no definite D call. This CDR3 spans 15 amino acids. Trimming removed 0 bases at V and 3 bases at J, with 9 bases between. Germline CDR1 and CDR2: LGHDT and YNNKEL (reference sequence). DNA of the CDR3: TGTGCCAGCAGCCAAGATCCCGGGCCCAATCAGCCCCAGCATTTT. Translating gives CASSQDPGPNQPQHF.

This clonotype was seen at least ten times. The genes are TRBV29-1 and TRBJ2-7; 12 bases are shared with TRBD1. V lost 0 bases and J lost 13; bases outside the gene matches: 4. This CDR3 has 12 amino acids. CDR1 and CDR2 (germline): SQVTM, ANQGSEA. CDR3 residues: CSVEEGTGGPYF. The CDR3 DNA reads TGCAGCGTTGAAGAAGGGACAGGGGGCCCATACTTC.

This clonotype was found a few times. CDR3 loop: CASSSGTSLLTDTQYF. The CDR3 DNA follows: TGCGCCAGCAGCTCTGGAACTAGCCTACTCACAGATACGCAGTATTTT. The chain couples TRBV5-1 to TRBJ2-3, with D maybe TRBD2 (6 bases). CDR3 size: 16 residues. CDR1 is SGHRS and CDR2 is YFSETQ in the germline V gene. The ends were cut back, 3 bases at V and 2 bases at J, with 16 bases in the middle.

This clonotype has just a few counts. The DNA of the CDR3 is TGTGCCAGCAGCTTAGACAGCTACTTCTCCTACGAGCAGTACTTC. Amino acid sequence: CASSLDSYFSYEQYF. The chain has TRBV7-2 and TRBJ2-7; D unresolved. Germline assignment: CDR1 SGHTA and CDR2 FQGNSA. The V end was cut by 1 base, the J end by 0 bases, with 10 bases between. This CDR3 is 15 amino acids long.

This clonotype was seen a few times. V is TRBV12-3 or TRBV12-4 and J is TRBJ1-4; maybe TRBD1 (5 bases). The V end lost 5 bases, the J end lost 7 bases, and 11 bases lay between the germline ends. This CDR3 is 13 amino acids long. The CDR3 sequence is CASSRGWGEKLFF. Written as DNA, the CDR3 is TGTGCCAGCAGTCGGGGGTGGGGTGAAAAACTGTTTTTT.